This T cell receptor beta chain was retrieved from a study of regulatory T cells in long-lasting Graves disease. Noted time point: persistent/refractory GD, antithyroid drugs over 5 years with positive TRAb. RNA from PBMCs was the source of the TCR library. Nine milliliters of peripheral blood were taken and placed in EDTA tubes. This clonotype came up a few times. Investigators prepared the TCR beta libraries by applying iRepertoire HTBI primers and Arm-PCR of CDR3 regions. TCRdb re-called the multiplex PCR reads with MiXCR, one entry per CDR3 protein. The sample records around 430,000 distinct CDR3 sequences, roughly 23% being singletons. This CDR3 region has 16 residues. Trimming cost V 6 bases and J 3 bases, with 18 bases left between them. CDR1 LNHDA and CDR2 SQIVND come from the germline V gene (reference sequence).

The source is a female donor with Graves disease. The chain employs TRBV19 and TRBJ1-5; D perhaps matches TRBD1 (5 bases). The specimen was peripheral blood mononuclear cells (PBMCs), collected when the disease was refractory, from a patient treated with antithyroid drugs. CDR3 region: CASSNFHQGFNQPQHF. In DNA form, the CDR3 reads TGTGCCAGTAGCAACTTTCATCAGGGATTCAATCAGCCCCAGCATTTT.